This T cell receptor beta chain was obtained from a study of blood T cells in healthy people across ages. Overall study findings and caveats: Because sorting was not performed, PBMCs prevented conclusive naive versus antigen-experienced comparison.

The length of the CDR3 is 13 residues. With 8 bases removed from V and 5 bases from J, the gap between germline ends came to 13 bases. Germline V lookup: CDR1 SGHNT, CDR2 YENEEA. Comments on this clonotype: The antigen is undetermined.

A J-beta primer mix and a sample-barcoded 5' primer were used in a second PCR of roughly 7 to 12 cycles. TCRdb independently ran MiXCR on the 5' RACE reads; one entry per CDR3 protein. The sample yields around 750,000 distinct CDR3 sequences, about 55% seen once. The sequencing input was blood. The TCR was taken from an elderly man in good health. The chain links TRBV11-3 to TRBJ2-1; D possibly corresponds to TRBD2 (6 bases). CDR3 nucleotide sequence: TGTGCCAGCCGCCTGCGGGACCACAATGAGCAGTTCTTC. Translated: CASRLRDHNEQFF.